The 18 T cell receptor beta chains below come from one sample, sequenced in a study of shared clonotypes between healthy human individuals. Generated by immunoSEQ multiplex PCR, the TCRdb table keeps only in-frame clones and is missing some. The table includes 450,000 to 700,000 clones, around 95% detected once. The naive CD8 population came from CD45RO-negative cells selected for CCR7, without terminally differentiated effector memory CD45RA+ cells. The sequenced material came from naive CD8+ T cells sorted from blood. The receptors here all came from a woman aged 25 to 39 in good health.

The J gene is TRBJ2-1, the V gene TRBV25-1, with 7 bases matching TRBD2. This CDR3 comprises 15 residues. Germline CDR1 reads MGHDK; CDR2 reads SYGVNS. The ends lost 3 bases at V and 5 bases at J; junction bases unmatched: 7. The CDR3 loop is CASSDLAAGDNEQFF. CDR3 DNA: TGTGCCAGCAGTGACCTCGCGGCGGGGGACAATGAGCAGTTCTTC.

The genes are TRBV28 and TRBJ1-2, with no clear D. The V and J ends lost 2 bases and 2 bases respectively, with 6 bases between them. Germline V gene sequence: CDR1 MDHEN, CDR2 SYDVKM. There are 13 residues in the CDR3. The CDR3 sequence is CASSLLTNYGYTF. Written as DNA, the CDR3 is TGTGCCAGCAGTTTACTTACGAACTATGGCTACACCTTC.

The CDR3 sequence: CASSPDTSYEQYF. The CDR3 DNA reads as TGTGCCAGCAGCCCTGACACCTCCTACGAGCAGTACTTC. V gene TRBV5-4 combines with J gene TRBJ2-7; no firm D call. The CDR3 has 13 amino acids. Germline V gene sequence: CDR1 SGHNT, CDR2 YYREEE (reference sequence). The germline V and J ends were trimmed by 4 bases and 0 bases, with 8 bases remaining between them.

In nucleotides, the CDR3 is TGTGCCACCAGCGAAGCGGGGAGGATAGAGAATCAGCCCCAGCATTTT. It codes for CATSEAGRIENQPQHF. The chain couples TRBV15 to TRBJ1-5; D ambiguous. The CDR3 consists of 16 residues. V was trimmed by 5 bases and J by 4 bases, leaving 18 bases between them. CDR1 and CDR2 from the germline V gene are LNHNV and YYDKDF (reference sequence). The full variable domain, completed using reference TRBV15 and TRBJ1-5, is DAMVIQNPRYQVTQFGKPVTLSCSQTLNHNVMYWYQQKSSQAPKLLFHYYDKDFNNEADTPDNFQSRRPNTSFCFLDIRSPGLGDTAMYLCATSEAGRIENQPQHFGDGTRLSIL.

The J gene is TRBJ2-1, the V gene TRBV21-1; the listed D gene, TRBD2, was not tested against the DNA. TRBV21-1 is termed a pseudogene. CDR3 size: 18 residues. The CDR3 DNA is TGTGCCAGCAGTCCATTTTCCAATCGAGGCGAAATACAAGATGAGCAGTTCTTC. Amino acid sequence: CASSPFSNRGEIQDEQFF.

The gene calls are TRBV27 and TRBJ1-3, with a tentative D call TRBD1 (5 bases). The V gene's germline CDR1 is MNHEY and CDR2 SMNVEV (reference sequence). The CDR3 has 17 residues. The V end lost 6 bases, the J end lost 0 bases, and 18 bases lay between the germline ends. Written as DNA, the CDR3 is TGTGCCAGCAGCAAGGAGGGACCTAAAAACTCTGGAAACACCATATATTTT. Translated, it gives CASSKEGPKNSGNTIYF.

This sequence joins TRBV28 and TRBJ2-7; TRBD2 is a possible D gene (5 bases). Germline CDR1 and CDR2: MDHEN and SYDVKM. This CDR3 has 15 residues. V was cut by 2 bases and J by 4 bases, with 15 bases left in between. The chain's CDR3 is CASSLMASKFYEQYF. The CDR3 bases are TGTGCCAGCAGTTTAATGGCTAGCAAGTTTTACGAGCAGTACTTC.

The count of this clone is one. CDR3 protein: CASSLPYGPATNLNGYTF. In nucleotides, the CDR3 is TGTGCCAGCAGTCTACCCTATGGACCCGCTACTAATTTGAATGGCTACACCTTC. The V gene is TRBV28, the J gene TRBJ1-2; D unresolved. Looked up from germline, CDR1 is MDHEN and CDR2 is SYDVKM. The V and J ends lost 5 bases and 6 bases respectively, with 28 bases between them. The CDR3 is 18 residues long.

This clone was seen once. This chain joins TRBV4-2 and TRBJ2-2, with 8 bases identical to TRBD2. This CDR3 has 17 residues. Germline CDR1 LGHNA, CDR2 YNFKEQ. The J segment lost 4 bases and the V segment lost 1 base, leaving 8 bases of the junction unmatched. The CDR3 DNA reads as TGTGCCAGCAGCCAAGTGTACGGAGCGGGAGTCACCGGGGAGCTGTTTTTT. Translating it yields CASSQVYGAGVTGELFF.

J is TRBJ2-2 and V is TRBV5-4; 16 bases fit TRBD2. Trimming cost V 4 bases and J 6 bases; bases outside gene matches: 9. Per germline, CDR1 SGHNT and CDR2 YYREEE (reference sequence). The CDR3 totals 18 residues. Here the CDR3 reads CASSPTGLAGGLAGELFF. The CDR3 region has the DNA TGTGCCAGCAGCCCAACGGGACTAGCGGGAGGGCTAGCCGGGGAGCTGTTTTTT. The full variable domain, with the rest looked up from reference TRBV5-4 and TRBJ2-2, is ETGVTQSPTHLIKTRGQQVTLRCSSQSGHNTVSWYQQALGQGPQFIFQYYREEENGRGNFPPRFSGLQFPNYSSELNVNALELDDSALYLCASSPTGLAGGLAGELFFGEGSRLTVL.

This chain joins TRBV10-1 and TRBJ2-1; TRBD2 is a possible D gene (5 bases). Germline V CDR1 and CDR2: WNHNN, SYGVQD (reference sequence). The CDR3 has 16 amino acids. V was pared by 2 bases and J by 0 bases, with 11 bases between. The CDR3 DNA reads as TGCGCCAGCAGTGAGAGCGTCGGGGACTCCTACAATGAGCAGTTCTTC. Amino acid sequence: CASSESVGDSYNEQFF.

The chain couples TRBV27 to TRBJ2-1; D might be TRBD2 (6 bases). V was shortened by 2 bases and J by 3 bases, with 11 bases between the two germline ends. Germline V gene sequence: CDR1 MNHEY, CDR2 SMNVEV (reference sequence). This CDR3 comprises 15 residues. CDR3 sequence (DNA): TGTGCCAGCAGTTTAACCGGCGGGGTCTACAATGAGCAGTTCTTC. It yields the protein CASSLTGGVYNEQFF.

About this clone itself: Other DNA sequences in the same sample also yield this CDR3. The rearrangement joins TRBV5-6 to TRBJ2-1; the D is unclear. The germline V and J ends were trimmed by 0 bases and 7 bases, with 5 bases remaining between them. From germline, CDR1 is SGHDT and CDR2 YYEEEE. The CDR3 sequence is 12 residues long. This CDR3 is CASSLGQNEQFF. In DNA, the CDR3 is TGTGCCAGCAGCTTGGGCCAGAATGAGCAGTTCTTC.

CDR3 nucleotides: TGTGCCAGCAGTTCGGGGGCCGCCGGGGAAAAACTGTTTTTT. It encodes CASSSGAAGEKLFF. The chain carries TRBV27 and TRBJ1-4; D is perhaps TRBD1 (6 bases). Trimming took 4 bases from V and 8 from J, leaving 14 bases between them. This CDR3 is 14 amino acids long. In germline, CDR1 is MNHEY, CDR2 SMNVEV (reference sequence).

This sequence joins TRBV7-9 and TRBJ2-3; TRBD2 might be the D (6 bases). Per the germline V gene, CDR1 is SEHNR and CDR2 is FQNEAQ (reference sequence). This CDR3 contains 12 residues. Trimming removed 7 bases at V and 5 bases at J, with 10 bases between. In DNA, the CDR3 is TGTGCCAGCACACTGGAGGGAGATACGCAGTATTTT. Its translation: CASTLEGDTQYF.

V and J are TRBV5-6 and TRBJ1-2; the D gene is possibly TRBD1 (6 bases). V gave up 3 bases and J gave up 1 base, with 22 bases separating them. Per germline, CDR1 SGHDT and CDR2 YYEEEE. The CDR3 contains 18 residues. CDR3 sequence (DNA): TGTGCCAGCAGCTATGAAACCGGACAGTCGCCCGTTAACTATGGCTACACCTTC. This codes for CASSYETGQSPVNYGYTF. The full variable domain, in which reference TRBV5-6 and TRBJ1-2 provide the parts outside the CDR3, is DAGVTQSPTHLIKTRGQQVTLRCSPKSGHDTVSWYQQALGQGPQFIFQYYEEEERQRGNFPDRFSGHQFPNYSSELNVNALLLGDSALYLCASSYETGQSPVNYGYTFGSGTRLTVV.

The V and J genes are TRBV28 and TRBJ1-2; no clear D. This CDR3 has 12 amino acids. Per the germline V gene, CDR1 is MDHEN and CDR2 is SYDVKM. Trimming pared 5 bases from V and 5 bases from J, leaving 9 bases between. The CDR3 is CASSLSQYGYTF. CDR3 coding DNA: TGTGCCAGCAGTCTATCCCAATATGGCTACACCTTC.

The chain combines TRBV4-1 with TRBJ2-7; 13 positions agree with TRBD2. V gave up 3 bases and J gave up 5 bases; unmatched junction bases: 4. This CDR3 contains 15 residues. From germline, CDR1 is MGHRA and CDR2 YSYEKL. The CDR3 spells CASSHMTSGRNEQYF. The CDR3 DNA reads TGCGCCAGCAGCCATATGACTAGCGGGAGGAACGAGCAGTACTTC.